These 22 T cell receptor beta chains came from one sample sequenced in a study of cytomegalovirus exposure and HLA in healthy donors. Researchers ran the PCR with 60 Vbeta and 13 Jbeta primers. Using immunoSEQ multiplex PCR, the repertoire was profiled, and TCRdb retains in-frame clones only, with some absent. Of about 140,000 clones in the sample, about four fifths are singletons; the top ten hold about 2.2%. The sample consisted of PBMCs. Receptor source: a man aged 25 to 45 in good health and CMV-seronegative.

This clone has just one count. This rearrangement joins TRBV2 to TRBJ1-4, with D uncertain. Germline V gives CDR1 SNHLY, CDR2 FYNNEI. The V and J ends lost 6 bases and 4 bases respectively, with 12 bases between them. The CDR3 covers 14 residues. For the CDR3, the DNA is TGTGCCAGCAGCATGAACAGAGATAATGAAAAACTGTTTTTT. Protein: CASSMNRDNEKLFF.

This chain uses TRBV5-4 with TRBJ2-2; 7 nucleotides line up with TRBD1. Per the germline V gene, CDR1 is SGHNT and CDR2 is YYREEE (reference sequence). V lost 4 bases and J lost 5; bases outside the gene matches: 8. There are 15 residues in the CDR3. CDR3 region: CASSPGQTLTGELFF. CDR3 bases: TGTGCCAGCAGCCCGGGACAGACGTTGACCGGGGAGCTGTTTTTT.

This clone occurred a few times. The chain is built from TRBV6-1 and TRBJ2-5; D unclear. CDR1 MNHNS and CDR2 SASEGT come from the germline V gene. The CDR3 length is 11 residues. Trimming took off 7 bases at V and 5 bases at J, with 8 bases between the two ends. In DNA, the CDR3 is TGTGCCAGCATCCTCGAGGAGACCCAGTACTTC. Amino acids: CASILEETQYF.

The rearrangement links TRBV5-4 to TRBJ2-7, with D possibly TRBD1 on 6 matching bases. The CDR3 consists of 15 residues. CDR1 and CDR2 from the germline V gene are SGHNT and YYREEE (reference sequence). Deletions cut 0 bases from V and 2 bases from J, with 12 bases between. CDR3 nucleotides: TGTGCCAGCAGCTTGGGGGACACAGGAACCTACGAGCAGTACTTC. This sequence encodes CASSLGDTGTYEQYF.

The chain employs TRBV2 and TRBJ2-7; D possibly corresponds to TRBD2 (6 bases). Germline assignment: CDR1 SNHLY and CDR2 FYNNEI. The CDR3 sequence is 16 residues long. The V and J ends lost 2 bases and 3 bases respectively, with 17 bases between them. DNA of the CDR3: TGTGCCAGCAGTGAATGGAGGGGAGGACAAAACTACGAGCAGTACTTC. Protein product: CASSEWRGGQNYEQYF. Complete variable domain (other parts from reference TRBV2 and TRBJ2-7): EPEVTQTPSHQVTQMGQEVILRCVPISNHLYFYWYRQILGQKVEFLVSFYNNEISEKSEIFDDQFSVERPDGSNFTLKIRSTKLEDSAMYFCASSEWRGGQNYEQYFGPGTRLTVT.

The table lists this clone with a few counts. V gene TRBV10-1 combines with J gene TRBJ2-1; no clear D. The CDR3 sequence is 14 residues long. CDR1 is WNHNN, CDR2 SYGVQD, per germline (reference sequence). V was pared by 4 bases and J by 1 base, with 8 bases between. CDR3 DNA: TGCGCCAGCAGTGCGGAGTTGTCCTACAATGAGCAGTTCTTC. Residues: CASSAELSYNEQFF.

This clone occurred a few times. This sequence joins TRBV5-4 and TRBJ1-1, with a possible D match to TRBD1 (5 bases). In germline, CDR1 is SGHNT, CDR2 YYREEE (reference sequence). V was trimmed by 4 bases and J by 6 bases, leaving 13 bases between them. The CDR3 has 13 amino acids. CDR3 residues: CASSPGVAAEAFF. CDR3 nucleotides: TGTGCCAGCAGCCCGGGGGTGGCCGCTGAAGCTTTCTTT.

V usage is TRBV30 and J usage is TRBJ2-2, with 11 bases identical to TRBD2. The CDR3 has 19 amino acids. The germline V gene has CDR1 GTSNPN and CDR2 SVGIG (reference sequence). With 4 bases clipped from V and 5 bases from J, the junction kept 18 bases outside the gene matches. CDR3 protein: CAWTGTSGRLVFETGELFF. As DNA, the CDR3 is TGTGCCTGGACCGGTACTAGCGGGAGACTAGTTTTTGAAACCGGGGAGCTGTTTTTT.

The V and J genes are TRBV19 and TRBJ1-4; weak D call: TRBD1 (6 bases). The CDR3 sequence is 14 residues long. The V gene's germline CDR1 is LNHDA and CDR2 SQIVND (reference sequence). V lost 4 bases, J lost 15 bases, and 21 bases lay in between. The CDR3 sequence: CASSTGDITGMVFF. DNA for the CDR3: TGTGCCAGTAGTACAGGGGACATCACGGGTATGGTGTTTTTT.

J is TRBJ1-6 and V is TRBV9; 11 nucleotides agree with TRBD1. J gave up 10 bases and V 4 bases, and 10 bases lay outside the gene matches. CDR3 length: 16 residues. The V gene's germline CDR1 is SGDLS and CDR2 YYNGEE. The CDR3, as DNA: TGTGCCAGCAGCTCACGTTCGGGACAGGGGGGCTCACCCCTCCACTTT. Translated: CASSSRSGQGGSPLHF.

This chain uses TRBV7-9 with TRBJ2-2, with 10 nucleotides matching TRBD2. This CDR3 comprises 16 residues. The germline CDR1 and CDR2 sequences are SEHNR and FQNEAQ (reference sequence). Germline trimming cut 2 bases from V and 1 base from J; bases unmatched to any gene: 1. The CDR3 is CASSLWTSGNTGELFF. DNA of the CDR3: TGTGCCAGCAGCTTATGGACTAGCGGGAACACCGGGGAGCTGTTTTTT.

This sequence joins TRBV6-5 and TRBJ1-6; D possibly corresponds to TRBD1 (6 bases). The V gene's germline CDR1 is MNHEY and CDR2 SVGAGI. The ends were cut back, 0 bases at V and 10 bases at J, with 16 bases in the middle. This CDR3 spans 16 amino acids. The CDR3 sequence: CASSYSPGGRGSPLHF. In DNA form, the CDR3 reads TGTGCCAGCAGTTACTCCCCGGGGGGCAGAGGATCACCCCTCCACTTT.

The V gene is TRBV5-1, the J gene TRBJ1-2; possibly TRBD1 for D (6 bases). Trimming left V 0 bases short and J 6 bases short, with 9 bases between. The CDR3 totals 13 residues. CDR1 is SGHRS and CDR2 is YFSETQ in the germline V gene. The CDR3 DNA is TGCGCCAGCAGCTTGGAAGGGACACATGGCTACACCTTC. Residues: CASSLEGTHGYTF. Using reference TRBV5-1 and TRBJ1-2 for the parts outside the CDR3, the full variable domain is KAGVTQTPRYLIKTRGQQVTLSCSPISGHRSVSWYQQTPGQGLQFLFEYFSETQRNKGNFPGRFSGRQFSNSRSEMNVSTLELGDSALYLCASSLEGTHGYTFGSGTRLTVV.

This clone was counted between two and nine times. The chain combines TRBV19 with TRBJ1-5, with D unclear. The CDR3 is made up of 15 amino acids. The germline gives CDR1 LNHDA, CDR2 SQIVND (reference sequence). Trimming stripped 3 bases from V and 5 bases from J, with 14 bases between. The CDR3 loop reads CASSIGSGEDQPQHF. CDR3 DNA sequence: TGTGCCAGTAGTATTGGGTCCGGGGAAGATCAGCCCCAGCATTTT.

The gene calls are TRBV9 and TRBJ1-2, with D unresolved. The germline V and J ends were trimmed by 4 bases and 0 bases, with 10 bases remaining between them. The CDR3 loop spans 14 amino acids. Germline V lookup: CDR1 SGDLS, CDR2 YYNGEE. The CDR3 DNA reads TGTGCCAGCAGCCCAACAACGACTAACTATGGCTACACCTTC. Its translation is CASSPTTTNYGYTF.

This clone was seen only once. This CDR3 is CSVVYNEQFF. CDR3 DNA: TGCAGCGTTGTATACAATGAGCAGTTCTTC. This sequence joins TRBV29-1 and TRBJ2-1, with D uncertain. Germline V gene sequence: CDR1 SQVTM, CDR2 ANQGSEA. V was shortened by 4 bases and J by 4 bases, with 2 bases between the two germline ends. The CDR3 is 10 residues long.

The table lists this clone with a few counts. The J gene is TRBJ1-5, the V gene TRBV5-1; D is ambiguous. The germline CDR1 and CDR2 sequences are SGHRS and YFSETQ. Trimming left V 0 bases short and J 8 bases short, with 9 bases between. The CDR3 consists of 13 residues. The CDR3 region has the DNA TGCGCCAGCAGCTTGGGGCCCATGGAGCCCCAGCATTTT. This translates into CASSLGPMEPQHF.

This CDR3 is CASSDSRDTQYF. The CDR3 DNA reads as TGTGCCAGCAGTGACTCGAGGGATACGCAGTATTTT. The V call is TRBV6-4, the J call TRBJ2-3; D remains ambiguous. CDR1 is MRHNA, CDR2 SNTAGT, per germline. The CDR3 runs to 12 residues. Between the trimmed V and J ends, which lost 0 bases and 6 bases, there was a span of 4 bases.

The chain joins TRBV6-1 to TRBJ2-3; 12 positions agree with TRBD1. Germline V gene data show CDR1 as MNHNS and CDR2 as SASEGT. Losses at the gene ends were 4 bases for V and 4 bases for J; bases not matched to a gene: 3. The CDR3 totals 15 residues. DNA for the CDR3: TGTGCCAGCAGTGGGGACAGGGGGCGCGCAGATACGCAGTATTTT. Translated: CASSGDRGRADTQYF.

The gene calls are TRBV5-1 and TRBJ1-1; TRBD1 aligns across 7 bases. This CDR3 has 15 residues. Looked up from germline, CDR1 is SGHRS and CDR2 is YFSETQ. The V and J ends lost 4 bases and 4 bases, in that order; junction bases with no gene match: 10. The CDR3 loop reads CASSETGSPLTEAFF. The CDR3 DNA is TGCGCCAGCAGCGAGACAGGGTCCCCTCTCACTGAAGCTTTCTTT.

The V call is TRBV2, the J call TRBJ2-7; TRBD1 agrees at 10 bases. V gave up 3 bases and J gave up 9 bases; unmatched junction bases: 8. The germline V gene encodes CDR1 SNHLY and CDR2 FYNNEI. The length of the CDR3 is 14 residues. The CDR3 protein is CASSDDRGLRRQYF. The CDR3 coding sequence is TGTGCCAGCAGTGATGACAGGGGGCTCAGACGGCAGTACTTC. Complete variable domain (other parts from reference TRBV2 and TRBJ2-7): EPEVTQTPSHQVTQMGQEVILRCVPISNHLYFYWYRQILGQKVEFLVSFYNNEISEKSEIFDDQFSVERPDGSNFTLKIRSTKLEDSAMYFCASSDDRGLRRQYFGPGTRLTVT.

This chain uses TRBV9 with TRBJ2-7; possibly TRBD1 for D (7 bases). Trimming took 0 bases from V and 8 from J, leaving 12 bases between them. Germline loops: CDR1 SGDLS, CDR2 YYNGEE. CDR3 length: 13 residues. This CDR3 reads CASSVASGGQQYF. The DNA for the CDR3 is TGTGCCAGCAGCGTAGCTTCAGGGGGGCAGCAGTACTTC.